This T cell receptor beta chain originates from a study of tissue T cells after allogeneic stem cell transplantation. Study as a whole: Smaller viable blood or marrow samples skipped sorting for direct DNA extraction. Findings and caveats of the study: Only a limited share of tissue TCRs appeared in blood or spleen.

Germline V gene lookup returns CDR1 SGDLS and CDR2 YYNGEE. Trimming took 1 base from V and 3 from J; bases not matched to a gene: 2. The length of the CDR3 is 15 residues. Concerning this clone: Antigen specificity is unknown.

Clones were read by immunoSEQ multiplex PCR, and TCRdb kept only the in-frame ones, dropping some. The data show roughly 42,000 clones, roughly 92% seen once. The TCR sequence derives from a woman between 35 and 75 years old who later had graft-versus-host disease after an allogeneic stem cell transplant. The input for sequencing was blood, taken before transplantation. The chain links TRBV9 to TRBJ2-3, with TRBD2 matching over 10 bases. The CDR3 region has the DNA TGTGCCAGCAGCGTACTAGCGGGAGCAACAGATACGCAGTATTTT. Translating it yields CASSVLAGATDTQYF.